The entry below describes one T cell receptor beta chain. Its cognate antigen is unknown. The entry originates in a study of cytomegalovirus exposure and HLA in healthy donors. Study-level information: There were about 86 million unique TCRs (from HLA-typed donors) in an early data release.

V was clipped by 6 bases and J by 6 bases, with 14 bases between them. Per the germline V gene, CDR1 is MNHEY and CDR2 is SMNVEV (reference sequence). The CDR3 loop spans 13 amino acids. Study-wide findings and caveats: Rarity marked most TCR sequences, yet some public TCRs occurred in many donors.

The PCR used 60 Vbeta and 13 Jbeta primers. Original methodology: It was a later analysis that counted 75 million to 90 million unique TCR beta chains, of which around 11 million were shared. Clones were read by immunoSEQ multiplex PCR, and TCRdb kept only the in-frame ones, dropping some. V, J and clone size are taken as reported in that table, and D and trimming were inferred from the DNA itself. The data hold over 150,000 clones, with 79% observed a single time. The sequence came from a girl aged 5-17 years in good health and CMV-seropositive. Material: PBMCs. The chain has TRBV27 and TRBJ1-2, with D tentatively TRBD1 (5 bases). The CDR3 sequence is CASRNPGLDGYTF. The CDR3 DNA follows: TGTGCCAGCAGGAACCCAGGGTTGGATGGCTACACCTTC.